A selection of T cell receptor beta chains follows, all from one sample in a study of blood T cell repertoires in COVID-19. Sequencing used immunoSEQ multiplex PCR; TCRdb keeps in-frame clones, though not all of them. The sample shows nearly 200,000 clones, 70% to 90% of them seen only once. Sequenced input: peripheral blood. The source is a woman between 40 and 50 years old who had recovered from COVID-19. Each CDR3 is given with its conserved first and last residue. Fields, in order: V gene, D gene, J gene, clone size, CDR3 protein, CDR3 DNA. The D gene is left open where the match is weak. Not every row has a clone size; where given, it reads once, few, many or a size class.

>TRBV6-5|TRBD1|TRBJ1-4|.
CASIPGTGPNEKLFF
TGTGCCAGCATCCCCGGGACAGGCCCTAATGAAAAACTGTTTTTT
>TRBV7-2|TRBD1|TRBJ2-7|.
CASSLNGQGYEQYF
TGTGCCAGCAGCTTGAACGGACAGGGCTACGAGCAGTACTTC
>TRBV2|.|TRBJ1-1|.
CASSRGPATTEAFF
TGTGCCAGCTCTAGGGGCCCAGCGACCACTGAAGCTTTCTTT
>TRBV7-9|.|TRBJ2-7|.
CASSLGDTYEQYF
TGTGCCAGCAGCTTAGGGGACACCTACGAGCAGTACTTC
>TRBV7-8|.|TRBJ2-7|few
CASSLAQIALSYEQYF
TGTGCCAGCAGCTTAGCGCAGATAGCACTCTCCTACGAGCAGTACTTC
>TRBV20-1|.|TRBJ2-2|.
CSAITVGELFF
TGCAGTGCCATTACGGTCGGGGAGCTGTTTTTT
>TRBV6-5|.|TRBJ1-3|.
CATMIGGGNTIYF
TGTGCCACCATGATAGGGGGTGGAAACACCATATATTTT
>TRBV27|.|TRBJ2-1|.
CASRTSLSYNEQFF
TGTGCCAGCAGAACTAGCCTCTCCTACAATGAGCAGTTCTTC
>TRBV15|.|TRBJ2-7|.
CATSRDQTSYEQYF
TGTGCCACCAGCAGAGATCAAACTTCCTACGAGCAGTACTTC
>TRBV14|.|TRBJ1-3|.
CASSQSPGGSGNTIYF
TGTGCCAGCAGCCAAAGCCCCGGGGGGTCTGGAAACACCATATATTTT
>TRBV6-5|.|TRBJ2-3|.
CASRPQGFSTDTQYF
TGTGCCAGCAGGCCGCAGGGGTTCAGCACAGATACGCAGTATTTT
>TRBV2|.|TRBJ2-1|.
CATTRDSLNEQFF
TGTGCCACGACCCGGGACTCCTTGAATGAGCAGTTCTTC
>TRBV15|TRBD1|TRBJ1-5|.
CATSRDRGILGLSNQPQHF
TGTGCCACCAGCCGGGACAGGGGAATCCTAGGACTTAGCAATCAGCCCCAGCATTTT
>TRBV2|.|TRBJ1-1|few
CASSETTLVRNTEAFF
TGTGCCAGCAGTGAAACTACGTTGGTGAGGAACACTGAAGCTTTCTTT
>TRBV2|.|TRBJ1-4|.
CASRSGAPNEKLFF
TGTGCCAGCAGGTCAGGGGCACCTAATGAAAAACTGTTTTTT
>TRBV30|.|TRBJ2-7|.
CAWSAFSSYEQYF
TGTGCCTGGAGTGCGTTCAGTTCCTACGAGCAGTACTTC
>TRBV5-1|TRBD2|TRBJ2-7|.
CASVGLAGASYEQYF
TGCGCCAGCGTAGGACTAGCGGGAGCCTCCTACGAGCAGTACTTC
>TRBV19|.|TRBJ2-3|.
CASSIGLGGDTQYF
TGTGCCAGTAGTATAGGCCTAGGGGGTGATACGCAGTATTTT
>TRBV4-2|TRBD2|TRBJ2-1|.
CASSPSGLAGEGNEQFF
TGTGCCAGCAGCCCCTCCGGACTAGCGGGAGAGGGGAATGAGCAGTTCTTC
>TRBV19|.|TRBJ1-5|.
CASLGGAGSSNQPQHF
TGTGCCAGTCTAGGTGGAGCCGGTAGTAGCAATCAGCCCCAGCATTTT
>TRBV19|.|TRBJ2-7|.
CASSRVGSYEQYF
TGTGCCAGTAGCCGGGTGGGCTCCTACGAGCAGTACTTC
>TRBV4-1|.|TRBJ1-1|.
CASSHMGGGEAFF
TGCGCCAGCAGCCATATGGGAGGGGGTGAAGCTTTCTTT
>TRBV19|.|TRBJ2-1|.
CASSSTGLQDEQFF
TGTGCCAGTAGTAGTACAGGGTTGCAGGATGAGCAGTTCTTC
>TRBV7-8|.|TRBJ2-2|.
CASSLEVRGRNTGELFF
TGTGCCAGCAGCTTAGAGGTTAGGGGCCGGAACACCGGGGAGCTGTTTTTT
>TRBV7-8|TRBD1|TRBJ1-2|.
CASSLRGTGGGIVYGYTF
TGTGCCAGCAGCTTACGAGGGACAGGGGGAGGAATAGTCTATGGCTACACCTTC
>TRBV4-2|.|TRBJ1-2|.
CASSQELADYGYTF
TGTGCCAGCAGCCAAGAGCTGGCAGACTATGGCTACACCTTC
>TRBV9|TRBD2|TRBJ2-1|.
CASSVGLEEHNEQFF
TGTGCCAGCAGCGTTGGACTAGAGGAACACAATGAGCAGTTCTTC
>TRBV27|TRBD2|TRBJ2-3|.
CASSRRRLALTTRTDTQYF
TGTGCCAGCAGCCGACGAAGACTAGCCCTAACGACCCGCACAGATACGCAGTATTTT
>TRBV7-2|TRBD1|TRBJ1-4|.
CASSYQGAPNEKLFF
TGTGCCAGCAGTTATCAGGGGGCGCCTAATGAAAAACTGTTTTTT
>TRBV15|.|TRBJ2-2|.
CATSRRFGLNTGELFF
TGTGCCACCAGCAGACGGTTCGGGTTGAACACCGGGGAGCTGTTTTTT
>TRBV19|.|TRBJ2-6|.
CASSSLSGFGANVLTF
TGTGCCAGTAGTTCCCTTTCGGGGTTCGGGGCCAACGTCCTGACTTTC
>TRBV5-1|.|TRBJ2-1|.
CASSLIRGEQFF
TGCGCCAGCAGCTTGATTAGAGGTGAGCAGTTCTTC
>TRBV4-3|TRBD2|TRBJ2-7|.
CASSQEGGGSYEQYF
TGCGCCAGCAGCCAAGAGGGGGGGGGCTCCTACGAGCAGTACTTC
>TRBV2|.|TRBJ2-2|.
CASRELGNTGELFF
TGTGCCAGCAGGGAACTAGGGAACACCGGGGAGCTGTTTTTT
>TRBV15|TRBD2|TRBJ2-3|once
CATRMRLAESTDTQYF
TGTGCCACCAGAATGAGACTAGCGGAGAGCACAGATACGCAGTATTTT
>TRBV7-3|.|TRBJ2-3|.
CASSPQGRTDTQYF
TGTGCCAGCAGCCCCCAGGGGCGCACAGATACGCAGTATTTT
>TRBV5-1|.|TRBJ1-2|.
CASSTGTSNYGYTF
TGCGCCAGCAGCACCGGGACTTCTAACTATGGCTACACCTTC
>TRBV7-2|.|TRBJ2-2|.
CASRPPGLQNTGELFF
TGTGCCAGCAGGCCACCGGGACTGCAGAACACCGGGGAGCTGTTTTTT
>TRBV5-1|.|TRBJ2-1|.
CASSLGFGLPRNEQFF
TGCGCCAGCAGCTTGGGATTCGGGTTGCCTCGAAATGAGCAGTTCTTC
>TRBV27|.|TRBJ2-1|.
CASRQLAYYNEQFF
TGTGCCAGCAGACAGCTAGCTTACTACAATGAGCAGTTCTTC
>TRBV6-5|TRBD1|TRBJ2-1|.
CASSYGQGDYNEQFF
TGTGCCAGCAGTTACGGGCAGGGGGATTACAATGAGCAGTTCTTC
>TRBV2|TRBD2|TRBJ2-1|.
CASSVPGLEYNEQFF
TGTGCCAGCAGTGTACCGGGACTAGAGTACAATGAGCAGTTCTTC
>TRBV5-1|.|TRBJ2-2|few
CASSFSGNTGELFF
TGCGCCAGCAGCTTCTCAGGGAACACCGGGGAGCTGTTTTTT
>TRBV11-2|TRBD2|TRBJ2-2|.
CASSAAGDTGELFF
TGTGCCAGCAGCGCGGCGGGGGACACCGGGGAGCTGTTTTTT
>TRBV3-1/TRBV3-2|.|TRBJ2-7|.
CASLPHHGSHPYEQYF
TGTGCCAGCTTACCACATCACGGGAGTCACCCCTACGAGCAGTACTTC
>TRBV3-1/TRBV3-2|TRBD2|TRBJ2-7|once
CASSLAGYSYEQYF
TGTGCCAGCAGCCTAGCGGGGTACTCCTACGAGCAGTACTTC